This T cell receptor (beta chain) was observed in a study of T cell responses to AZD1222 COVID-19 vaccine. Broader study findings: Vaccination with two AZD1222 doses was followed by a rise in Spike-specific TCR breadth and depth. Among AZD1222 vaccinees, only 5 to 7 were seropositive at baseline.

V was pared by 0 bases and J by 1 base, with 13 bases between. The CDR3 consists of 16 residues. Germline CDR1 is SGHRS and CDR2 is YFSETQ. Whether given at about 4 or about 12 weeks, second doses were pooled. This table comes from immunoSEQ multiplex PCR, and its TCRdb copy is limited to in-frame clones, with some not included. The sample records 150,000 to 200,000 clones, 92% being singletons. About this clone: Its antigen is as yet unknown.

The receptor comes from an adult who received the AZD1222 COVID-19 vaccine. The V call is TRBV5-1, the J call TRBJ1-2; D may be TRBD1 (6 bases). The material sequenced was peripheral blood, taken 28 days after the second AZD1222 dose. In DNA form, the CDR3 reads TGCGCCAGCAGCTTGGTTGCCAGGGGACTTAACTATGGCTACACCTTC. Its protein product is CASSLVARGLNYGYTF.